The 9 T cell receptor beta chains in this list originate from one sample, sequenced in a study of CD8 T cells in Susac syndrome. Reverse transcription of about 0.5 to 1 ug RNA used random hexamers. Using its own MiXCR run on the immunoSEQ multiplex PCR reads, TCRdb lists one record per CDR3 protein. The profile shows 150,000 to 200,000 distinct CDR3 sequences, around 94% of them singletons. Sequenced material: CD4+ T cells from PBMCs. The source is a human donor in good health.

The chain couples TRBV19 to TRBJ1-5, with a possible D match to TRBD1 (6 bases). V lost 7 bases and J lost 7, with 14 bases in between. The CDR3 loop spans 13 amino acids. Per the germline V gene, CDR1 is LNHDA and CDR2 is SQIVND (reference sequence). The CDR3, as DNA: TGTGCCAGTATTCAAGGGGGAGGCCAGCCCCAGCATTTT. It translates to CASIQGGGQPQHF.

This clonotype was detected once. V gene TRBV5-6 combines with J gene TRBJ1-2; 7 positions agree with TRBD1. Germline V gene lookup returns CDR1 SGHDT and CDR2 YYEEEE. CDR3 size: 15 residues. Trimming took 2 bases from V and 7 from J; bases not matched to a gene: 11. The CDR3 nucleotides read TGTGCCAGCAGCTTTCAGACAGGGATATTGGTTGGCTACACCTTC. Its protein is CASSFQTGILVGYTF.

This clonotype appeared once. The genes are TRBV20-1 and TRBJ2-6; 7 bases are shared with TRBD1. From germline, CDR1 is DFQATT and CDR2 SNEGSKA (reference sequence). V shed 5 bases and J 4 bases; nucleotides not matched to a gene: 5. This CDR3 is built from 14 residues. This CDR3 is CSALQGEGANVLTF. The CDR3 bases are TGCAGTGCTCTCCAGGGGGAAGGGGCCAACGTCCTGACTTTC.

V is TRBV9 and J is TRBJ2-1, with D possibly matching TRBD1 (5 bases). This CDR3 comprises 14 residues. V was shortened by 4 bases and J by 2 bases, with 10 bases between the two germline ends. Germline-derived CDR1 and CDR2 are SGDLS and YYNGEE. The CDR3 loop reads CASSTQGAYNEQFF. For the CDR3, the DNA is TGTGCCAGCAGCACCCAGGGTGCCTACAATGAGCAGTTCTTC.

V usage is TRBV12-3 or TRBV12-4 and J usage is TRBJ1-1; D perhaps matches TRBD1 (5 bases). Deletions cut 3 bases from V and 10 bases from J, with 15 bases between. This CDR3 region has 13 residues. CDR3 in amino acids: CASSFSGGDSAFF. The CDR3 DNA follows: TGTGCCAGCAGTTTCTCGGGAGGGGATTCAGCTTTCTTT.

This chain connects TRBV20-1 to TRBJ1-2; no clear D gene. The CDR3 is 11 amino acids. Germline CDR1 reads DFQATT; CDR2 reads SNEGSKA (reference sequence). V was clipped by 0 bases and J by 1 base, with 0 bases between them. Written as DNA, the CDR3 is TGCAGTGCTAGAGATAACTATGGCTACACCTTC. This translates into CSARDNYGYTF.

This sequence joins TRBV7-2 and TRBJ1-1; 7 positions match TRBD1. Germline assignment: CDR1 SGHTA and CDR2 FQGNSA. With 4 bases clipped from V and 9 bases from J, the junction kept 5 bases outside the gene matches. There are 12 residues in the CDR3. This chain's CDR3 is CASSSSTGKAFF. The CDR3 DNA is TGTGCCAGCAGCTCCTCGACAGGGAAAGCTTTCTTT.

The chain joins TRBV16 to TRBJ2-6, with D perhaps matching TRBD1 (5 bases). Trimming shortened V by 0 bases and J by 2 bases, and 5 bases separated the two germline ends. Germline V gives CDR1 KGHSY, CDR2 FQNENV. The CDR3 consists of 15 residues. As DNA, the CDR3 is TGTGCCAGCAGCCAATCAGGGGCTGGGGCCAACGTCCTGACTTTC. It codes for CASSQSGAGANVLTF.

The rearrangement uses TRBV15 and TRBJ2-3, with D possibly TRBD2 on 5 matching bases. CDR1 is LNHNV, CDR2 YYDKDF, per germline (reference sequence). Trimming removed 0 bases at V and 7 bases at J, with 11 bases between. This CDR3 is built from 14 residues. In DNA form, the CDR3 reads TGTGCCACCAGCAGAGATCCCCGGGGTTATACGCAGTATTTT. Encoded protein: CATSRDPRGYTQYF. Filled out from reference TRBV15 and TRBJ2-3, the complete variable domain reads DAMVIQNPRYQVTQFGKPVTLSCSQTLNHNVMYWYQQKSSQAPKLLFHYYDKDFNNEADTPDNFQSRRPNTSFCFLDIRSPGLGDTAMYLCATSRDPRGYTQYFGPGTRLTVL.